Each of the 23 T cell receptor beta chains below was sequenced from the same sample in a study of blood T cells in healthy people across ages. A sample-barcoded 5' primer and a J-beta primer mix were used in a second PCR of roughly 7 to 11 cycles. TCRdb passed the 5' RACE reads through MiXCR, listing each CDR3 protein once. Seen here are about 640,000 distinct CDR3 sequences, around three fifths observed once, and the top ten hold 30% to 40%. Sequencing input: blood. The source of these receptors is a man in his sixties in good health.

The chain uses TRBV4-1 and TRBJ2-2; no clear D. With 2 bases removed from V and 2 bases from J, the gap between germline ends came to 6 bases. CDR1 and CDR2 (germline): MGHRA, YSYEKL. The CDR3 extends over 14 amino acids. The CDR3 nucleotides are TGCGCCAGCAGCCAACAGAGAAACACCGGGGAGCTGTTTTTT. This sequence encodes CASSQQRNTGELFF.

This clonotype was found many times. The rearrangement joins TRBV12-3 or TRBV12-4 to TRBJ2-3; 12 nucleotides align to TRBD2. The CDR3 length is 17 residues. With 1 base clipped from V and 6 bases from J, the junction kept 8 bases outside the gene matches. CDR3 DNA sequence: TGTGCCAGCAGTTTAGGACCAACTAGCGGGGGGACCGATACGCAGTATTTT. This sequence encodes CASSLGPTSGGTDTQYF.

The genes are TRBV24-1 and TRBJ1-2; TRBD1 is a possible D gene (6 bases). The germline V gene encodes CDR1 KGHDR and CDR2 SFDVKD. This CDR3 contains 13 residues. V lost 5 bases, J lost 3 bases, and 9 bases lay in between. CDR3 loop: CATSGQEHYGYTF. CDR3 in DNA: TGTGCCACCAGTGGACAGGAGCACTATGGCTACACCTTC.

V usage is TRBV11-2 and J usage is TRBJ1-6; unclear D gene. The CDR3 consists of 13 residues. Looked up from germline, CDR1 is SGHAT and CDR2 is FQNNGV. With 5 bases removed from V and 9 bases from J, the gap between germline ends came to 11 bases. CDR3 residues: CASSAQRASPLHF. CDR3 sequence (DNA): TGTGCCAGCAGCGCCCAGAGGGCTTCACCCCTCCACTTT.

This clonotype appeared once. V usage is TRBV7-2 and J usage is TRBJ1-3; perhaps TRBD1 as D (5 bases). The CDR3 consists of 15 residues. V was shortened by 1 base and J by 0 bases, with 7 bases between the two germline ends. CDR1 is SGHTA, CDR2 FQGNSA, per germline. The CDR3 here is CASSLGQGSGNTIYF. The CDR3 DNA follows: TGTGCCAGCAGCTTAGGTCAGGGCTCTGGAAACACCATATATTTT.

The chain uses TRBV18 and TRBJ2-7; D gene uncertain. CDR3 length equals 15 residues. V was cut by 6 bases and J by 0 bases, with 15 bases left in between. Per germline, CDR1 KGHSH and CDR2 LQKENI. CDR3 nucleotides: TGTGCCAGCTCCTTCACAGAAGGGCGCTCCTACGAGCAGTACTTC. This translates into CASSFTEGRSYEQYF.

This clonotype appeared a single time. The chain carries TRBV6-6 and TRBJ2-7, with TRBD1 matching over 8 bases. This CDR3 contains 16 residues. Germline V gene data show CDR1 as MNHNY and CDR2 as SVGAGI (reference sequence). V was clipped by 5 bases and J by 5 bases; unmatched bases: 14. Here the CDR3 reads CASSQQGGRGQNEQYF. The CDR3 DNA follows: TGTGCCAGCAGTCAACAAGGGGGCAGGGGGCAAAACGAGCAGTACTTC.

As for this clonotype: A clone one base away is much larger, so this may be a read error. The rearrangement joins TRBV5-1 to TRBJ2-6; D ambiguous. There are 15 residues in the CDR3. CDR1 and CDR2 (germline): SGHRS, YFSETQ. V dropped 1 base and J dropped 0 bases, with 5 bases sitting between them. The CDR3 is CASSLWSSGANVLTF. The CDR3 nucleotides read TGCGCCAGCAGCTTGTGGTCCTCTGGGGCCAACGTCCTGACTTTC.

The chain couples TRBV10-3 to TRBJ1-6; weak D call: TRBD1 (6 bases). The CDR3 is made up of 16 amino acids. CDR1 and CDR2 from the germline V gene are ENHRY and SYGVKD. V was shortened by 4 bases and J by 7 bases, with 17 bases between the two germline ends. The CDR3 DNA follows: TGTGCCATCAGTGTGGAGGAGCCCCAGGGGAATTCACCCCTCCACTTT. Its translation: CAISVEEPQGNSPLHF.

The chain couples TRBV20-1 to TRBJ2-3; TRBD2 aligns across 9 bases. The ends lost 4 bases at V and 1 base at J; junction bases unmatched: 6. CDR1 is DFQATT and CDR2 is SNEGSKA in the germline V gene (reference sequence). The CDR3 contains 15 residues. The CDR3 loop is CSATPSGVGTDTQYF. DNA of the CDR3: TGCAGTGCTACCCCTAGCGGGGTGGGCACAGATACGCAGTATTTT.

This clonotype has more than one count but fewer than ten. V usage is TRBV4-2 and J usage is TRBJ2-1; 12 bases match TRBD2. V lost 7 bases to trimming and J lost 4 bases; unmatched junction nucleotides: 8. The CDR3 is made up of 16 amino acids. Germline CDR1 reads LGHNA; CDR2 reads YNFKEQ. The DNA for the CDR3 is TGTGCCAGCAAAACCCTAGCGGGGGGGCCTTACAATGAGCAGTTCTTC. Encoded protein: CASKTLAGGPYNEQFF.

This chain joins TRBV7-9 and TRBJ2-7; D might be TRBD1 (8 bases). Germline V gene sequence: CDR1 SEHNR, CDR2 FQNEAQ (reference sequence). V shed 5 bases and J shed 5 bases, with 16 bases lying between them. The CDR3 is 14 amino acids. CDR3 sequence reads: CASSDRGGTHEQYF. CDR3 coding DNA: TGTGCCAGCAGCGACAGGGGAGGGACCCACGAGCAGTACTTC.

The rearrangement joins TRBV3-1 to TRBJ2-4; D is perhaps TRBD2 (6 bases). The DNA end lines up better with TRBJ2-7; the J call may be wrong. The CDR3 consists of 14 residues. Germline lookup yields CDR1 LGHDT and CDR2 YNNKEL (reference sequence). The DNA of the CDR3 is TGTGCCAGCAGCCAAGATCGGGGGAGCGACGAGCAGTACTTC. As protein: CASSQDRGSDEQYF.

At least ten counts were recorded for this clonotype. This chain links TRBV20-1 with TRBJ2-7; TRBD1 or TRBD2 may be the D gene (5 bases each). CDR3 length equals 15 residues. The V and J ends lost 4 bases and 4 bases respectively, with 20 bases between them. Germline V gives CDR1 DFQATT, CDR2 SNEGSKA (reference sequence). The DNA of the CDR3 is TGCAGTGCTACCCTGTGGGGGTCTAGACCTTACGAGCAGTACTTC. Translated: CSATLWGSRPYEQYF.

This chain uses TRBV5-1 with TRBJ2-1; D gene ambiguous. V lost 4 bases, J lost 5 bases, and 10 bases lay in between. This CDR3 has 13 amino acids. Germline V gene sequence: CDR1 SGHRS, CDR2 YFSETQ. CDR3 bases: TGCGCCAGCAGCGTGCCCGTAAACAATGAGCAGTTCTTC. Encoded protein: CASSVPVNNEQFF.

The chain is built from TRBV5-1 and TRBJ1-5, with D maybe TRBD1 (5 bases). V lost 1 base to trimming and J lost 4 bases, with 12 bases between them. In germline, CDR1 is SGHRS, CDR2 YFSETQ. The CDR3 sequence is 15 residues long. This CDR3 reads CASSLQGIGNQPQHF. The CDR3, as DNA: TGCGCCAGCAGCTTGCAGGGCATAGGAAATCAGCCCCAGCATTTT.

The chain uses TRBV28 and TRBJ1-1; 8 bases match TRBD1. Germline assignment: CDR1 MDHEN and CDR2 SYDVKM. Trimming took 6 bases from V and 3 from J; bases not matched to a gene: 6. The CDR3 has 14 amino acids. The CDR3 loop reads CASRTGQGDTEAFF. In nucleotides, the CDR3 is TGTGCCAGCAGGACCGGACAGGGCGACACTGAAGCTTTCTTT.

This clonotype was seen repeatedly, ten times or more. V and J are TRBV6-5 and TRBJ2-1; 11 bases are shared with TRBD2. The CDR3 is made up of 14 amino acids. Trimming removed 4 bases from V and 12 bases from J; junction bases left unmatched: 8. Germline V gene data show CDR1 as MNHEY and CDR2 as SVGAGI. The chain's CDR3 is CASSFLSGGASQFF. In nucleotides, the CDR3 is TGTGCCAGCAGTTTCCTTAGCGGGGGGGCCTCGCAGTTCTTC.

The gene calls are TRBV3-1 and TRBJ2-3, with 7 bases fitting TRBD2. After removal of 6 bases from V and 4 bases from J, the junction contained 7 bases not matched to a gene. Per the germline V gene, CDR1 is LGHDT and CDR2 is YNNKEL (reference sequence). This CDR3 contains 14 residues. CDR3 coding DNA: TGTGCCAGCAGGGGCCGTGGGGGGGCAGATACGCAGTATTTT. Its protein is CASRGRGGADTQYF.

The chain uses TRBV2 and TRBJ2-1, with D uncertain. V lost 1 base and J lost 10, with 14 bases in between. Germline-derived CDR1 and CDR2 are SNHLY and FYNNEI. CDR3 length: 14 residues. The CDR3 loop reads CASSEGLGLGEQFF. The DNA for the CDR3 is TGTGCCAGCAGTGAAGGTTTAGGGTTGGGGGAGCAGTTCTTC.

In this sample, this clonotype turned up many times. The V call is TRBV19, the J call TRBJ1-1, with D possibly matching TRBD1 (5 bases). Germline lookup yields CDR1 LNHDA and CDR2 SQIVND (reference sequence). The V end was cut by 6 bases, the J end by 6 bases, with 11 bases between. This CDR3 has 12 residues. The CDR3 reads CASRSGLAEAFF. CDR3 in DNA: TGTGCCAGTAGATCAGGGTTGGCTGAAGCTTTCTTT.

The chain is built from TRBV3-1 and TRBJ2-3, with D hard to call. This CDR3 is built from 13 residues. With 0 bases removed from V and 5 bases from J, the gap between germline ends came to 6 bases. Germline CDR1 reads LGHDT; CDR2 reads YNNKEL (reference sequence). This CDR3 reads CASSQDPLDTQYF. CDR3 bases: TGTGCCAGCAGCCAAGACCCCCTAGATACGCAGTATTTT.

The chain recombines TRBV5-1 with TRBJ2-5; 8 positions agree with TRBD1. V lost 5 bases to trimming and J lost 5 bases; unmatched junction nucleotides: 11. This CDR3 region has 15 residues. Germline values: CDR1 SGHRS, CDR2 YFSETQ. CDR3 DNA sequence: TGCGCCAGCAGTTCCGGACAGGGCCGCGGGGAGACCCAGTACTTC. It specifies CASSSGQGRGETQYF. The full variable domain, in which reference TRBV5-1 and TRBJ2-5 provide the parts outside the CDR3, is KAGVTQTPRYLIKTRGQQVTLSCSPISGHRSVSWYQQTPGQGLQFLFEYFSETQRNKGNFPGRFSGRQFSNSRSEMNVSTLELGDSALYLCASSSGQGRGETQYFGPGTRLLVL.